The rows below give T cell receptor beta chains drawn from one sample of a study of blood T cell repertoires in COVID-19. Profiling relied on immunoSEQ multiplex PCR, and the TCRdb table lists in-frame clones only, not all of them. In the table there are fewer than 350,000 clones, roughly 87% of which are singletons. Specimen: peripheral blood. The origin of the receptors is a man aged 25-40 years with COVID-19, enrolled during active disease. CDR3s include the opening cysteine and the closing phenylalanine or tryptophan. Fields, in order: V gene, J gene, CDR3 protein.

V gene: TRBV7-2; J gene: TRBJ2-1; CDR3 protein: CASSARDRLYNEQFF
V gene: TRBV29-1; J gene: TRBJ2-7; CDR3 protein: CSVGSSGGTYEQYF
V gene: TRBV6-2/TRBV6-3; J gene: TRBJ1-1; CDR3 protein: CASSYPLAGSKAFF
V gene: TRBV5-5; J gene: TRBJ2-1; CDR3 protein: CASSLGQSSYNEQFF
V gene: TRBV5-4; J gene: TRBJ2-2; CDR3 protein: CASSPRGGRAGRSLFF
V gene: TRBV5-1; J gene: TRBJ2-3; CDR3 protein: CASSPRRVGDTQYF
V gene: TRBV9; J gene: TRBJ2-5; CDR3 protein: CASSWGRYRQETQYF
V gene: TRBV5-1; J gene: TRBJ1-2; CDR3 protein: CARSLGDTGGGYTF
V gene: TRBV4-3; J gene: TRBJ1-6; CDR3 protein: CASSQVPNSPLHF
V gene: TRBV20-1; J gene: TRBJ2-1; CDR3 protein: CSGLAGAEQFF
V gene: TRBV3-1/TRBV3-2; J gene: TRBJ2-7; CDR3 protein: CASSFRLAGGWEQYF
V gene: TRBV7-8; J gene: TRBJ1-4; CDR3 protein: CASSWGTGTNEKLFF
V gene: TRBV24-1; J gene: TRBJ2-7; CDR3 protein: CATSPSGVNEQYF
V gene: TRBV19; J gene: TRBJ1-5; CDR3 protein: CASSIERGNQPQHF
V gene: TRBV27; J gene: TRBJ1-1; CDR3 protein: CASSRDSMNTEAFF
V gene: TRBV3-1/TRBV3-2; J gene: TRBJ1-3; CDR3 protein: CASSQDSGTGNTIYF
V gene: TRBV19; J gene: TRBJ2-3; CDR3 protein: CASSTLGDRGIGTDTQYF
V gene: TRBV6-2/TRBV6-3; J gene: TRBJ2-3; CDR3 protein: CASSYRTGSTDTQYF
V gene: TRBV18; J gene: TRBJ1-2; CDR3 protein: CASSPQGQRVSNYGYTF
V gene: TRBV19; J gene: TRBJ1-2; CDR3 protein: CASSAVRNYGYTF
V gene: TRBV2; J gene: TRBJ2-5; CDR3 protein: CASSDFSSGRREGETQYF
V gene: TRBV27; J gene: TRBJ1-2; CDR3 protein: CASSPTRGSGYTF
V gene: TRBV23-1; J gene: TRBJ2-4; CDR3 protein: CASNSTLAGGLGNIQYF